This T cell receptor beta chain came from a study of monozygotic twins with inflammatory bowel disease. Whole-study findings and limits: With others, IBD patients shared fewer clonotypes than healthy twins did, especially with disease activity. Extra variability in the repertoires of patients may have come from differing immunosuppressive treatments. It was in IBD patients that TCRbeta diversity (inverse Simpson) was lower than in healthy co-twins.

TCRdb re-called the 5' RACE reads; one entry per CDR3 protein, DNA not given. The sample totals some 400,000 distinct CDR3 sequences. On this clonotype itself: What it binds is unknown.

With no T cell sorting beforehand, total RNA was isolated from whole blood. This CDR3 has 15 amino acids. The germline V gene encodes CDR1 SQVTM and CDR2 ANQGSEA. The receptor comes from a human donor with ulcerative colitis or Crohn's disease, or a healthy co-twin of an affected twin (not recorded which). This chain links TRBV29-1 with TRBJ2-7; TCRdb's D call of TRBD1 is untestable without DNA. Sequencing was carried out using blood. CDR3 protein: CSVTTKRGSSYEQYF.